A single TCR beta chain is shown here with its context. V shed 4 bases and J 6 bases; nucleotides not matched to a gene: 5. Germline values: CDR1 SGHNT, CDR2 YYREEE (reference sequence). There are 14 residues in the CDR3. This sample is drawn from a study of technical replicates of blood from four donors. TCRdb's copy holds only in-frame clones and misses some; the assay was immunoSEQ multiplex PCR. Of around 9,000 clones in the sample, roughly 89% were seen once. The sample taken for sequencing was PBMCs. The chain links TRBV5-4 to TRBJ2-7, with TRBD2 matching 12 bases. This receptor was taken from a human donor in good health. The CDR3 sequence is CASSIEGLAGEQYF. The CDR3 DNA is TGTGCCAGCAGCATCGAGGGACTAGCGGGCGAGCAGTACTTC. The variable domain in full, completed from reference TRBV5-4 and TRBJ2-7, reads ETGVTQSPTHLIKTRGQQVTLRCSSQSGHNTVSWYQQALGQGPQFIFQYYREEENGRGNFPPRFSGLQFPNYSSELNVNALELDDSALYLCASSIEGLAGEQYFGPGTRLTVT.